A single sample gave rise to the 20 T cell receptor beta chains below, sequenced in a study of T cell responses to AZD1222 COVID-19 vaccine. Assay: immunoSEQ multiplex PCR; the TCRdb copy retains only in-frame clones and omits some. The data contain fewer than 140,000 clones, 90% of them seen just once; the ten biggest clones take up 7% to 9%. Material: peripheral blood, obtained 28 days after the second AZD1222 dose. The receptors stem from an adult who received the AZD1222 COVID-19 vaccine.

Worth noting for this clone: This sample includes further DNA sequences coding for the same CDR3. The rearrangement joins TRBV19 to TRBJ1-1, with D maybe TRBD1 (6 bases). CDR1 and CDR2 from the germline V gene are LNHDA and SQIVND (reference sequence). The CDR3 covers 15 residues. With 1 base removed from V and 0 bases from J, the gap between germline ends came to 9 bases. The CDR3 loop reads CASSIGTDMNTEAFF. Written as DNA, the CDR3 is TGTGCCAGTAGTATAGGGACAGATATGAACACTGAAGCTTTCTTT.

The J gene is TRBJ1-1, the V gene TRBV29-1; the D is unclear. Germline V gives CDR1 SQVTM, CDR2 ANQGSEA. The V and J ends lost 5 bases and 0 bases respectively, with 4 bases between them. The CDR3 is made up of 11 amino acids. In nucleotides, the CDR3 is TGCAGCGTTTACATGAACACTGAAGCTTTCTTT. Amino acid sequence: CSVYMNTEAFF.

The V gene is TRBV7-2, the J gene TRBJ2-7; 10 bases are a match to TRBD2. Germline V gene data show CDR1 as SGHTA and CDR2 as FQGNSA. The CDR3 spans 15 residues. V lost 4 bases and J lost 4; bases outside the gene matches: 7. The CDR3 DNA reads TGTGCCAGCAGCTCCCAGCGGGGGGGTAGTTACGAGCAGTACTTC. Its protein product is CASSSQRGGSYEQYF.

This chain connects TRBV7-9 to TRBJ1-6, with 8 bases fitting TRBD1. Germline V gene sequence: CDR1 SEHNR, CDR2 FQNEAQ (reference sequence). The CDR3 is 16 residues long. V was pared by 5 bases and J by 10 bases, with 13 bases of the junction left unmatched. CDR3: CASSPDGTGLSSPLHF. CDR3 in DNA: TGTGCCAGCAGCCCCGACGGGACAGGCTTGTCATCACCCCTCCACTTT.

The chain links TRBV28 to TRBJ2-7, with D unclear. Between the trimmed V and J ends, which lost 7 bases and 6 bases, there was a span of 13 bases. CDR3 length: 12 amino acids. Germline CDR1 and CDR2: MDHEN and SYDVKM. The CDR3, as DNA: TGTGCCAGCACCACGTCGGAAACCGAGCAGTACTTC. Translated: CASTTSETEQYF.

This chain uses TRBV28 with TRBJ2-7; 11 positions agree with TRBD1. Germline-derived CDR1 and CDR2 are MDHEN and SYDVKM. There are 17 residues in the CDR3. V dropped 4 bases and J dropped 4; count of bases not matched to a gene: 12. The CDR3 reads CASSYGYRDRGKYEQYF. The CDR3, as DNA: TGTGCCAGCAGTTATGGCTATAGGGACAGGGGGAAGTACGAGCAGTACTTC.

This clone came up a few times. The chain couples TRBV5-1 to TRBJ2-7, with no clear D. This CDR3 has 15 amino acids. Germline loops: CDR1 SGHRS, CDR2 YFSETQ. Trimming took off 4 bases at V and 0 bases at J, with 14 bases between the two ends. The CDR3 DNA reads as TGCGCCAGCAGCCCCTCCCACAGCCTCTCCTACGAGCAGTACTTC. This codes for CASSPSHSLSYEQYF.

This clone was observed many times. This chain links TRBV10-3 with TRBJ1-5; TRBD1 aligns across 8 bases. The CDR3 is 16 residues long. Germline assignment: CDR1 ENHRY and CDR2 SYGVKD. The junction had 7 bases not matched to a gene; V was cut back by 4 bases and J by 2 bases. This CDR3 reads CAISGGTGSRNQPQHF. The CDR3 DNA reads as TGTGCCATCAGTGGAGGGACAGGCAGTCGCAATCAGCCCCAGCATTTT.

CDR3 loop: CASSLEPNSNQPQHF. In DNA, the CDR3 is TGTGCCAGCAGCTTAGAACCCAATAGCAATCAGCCCCAGCATTTT. The chain uses TRBV11-2 and TRBJ1-5; D not resolved. This CDR3 spans 15 amino acids. Trimming removed 0 bases from V and 0 bases from J, with 6 bases in between. CDR1 is SGHAT and CDR2 is FQNNGV in the germline V gene.

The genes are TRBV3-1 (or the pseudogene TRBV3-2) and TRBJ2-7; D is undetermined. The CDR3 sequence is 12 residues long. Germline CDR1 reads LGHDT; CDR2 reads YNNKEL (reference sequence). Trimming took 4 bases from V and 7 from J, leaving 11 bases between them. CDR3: CASSRLLGEQYF. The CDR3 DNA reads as TGTGCCAGCAGCCGCCTACTCGGGGAGCAGTACTTC.

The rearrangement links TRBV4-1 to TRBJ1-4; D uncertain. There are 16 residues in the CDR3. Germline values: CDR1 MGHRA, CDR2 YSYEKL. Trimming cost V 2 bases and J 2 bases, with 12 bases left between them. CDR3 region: CASSQNSQPTNEKLFF. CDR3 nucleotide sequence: TGCGCCAGCAGCCAAAACTCGCAGCCTACTAATGAAAAACTGTTTTTT.

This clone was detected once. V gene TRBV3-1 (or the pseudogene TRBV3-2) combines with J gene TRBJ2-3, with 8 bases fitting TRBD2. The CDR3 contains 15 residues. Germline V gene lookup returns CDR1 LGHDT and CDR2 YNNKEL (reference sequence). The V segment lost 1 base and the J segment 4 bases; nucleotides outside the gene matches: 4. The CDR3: CASSQGVSGADTQYF. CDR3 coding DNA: TGTGCCAGCAGCCAAGGAGTTAGCGGGGCAGATACGCAGTATTTT.

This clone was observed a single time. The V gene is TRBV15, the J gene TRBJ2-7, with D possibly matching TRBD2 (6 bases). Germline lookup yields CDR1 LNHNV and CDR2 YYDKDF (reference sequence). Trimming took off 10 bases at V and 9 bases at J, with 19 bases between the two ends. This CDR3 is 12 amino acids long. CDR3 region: CAKLMGGNRQYF. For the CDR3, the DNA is TGTGCCAAATTAATGGGGGGAAATAGGCAGTACTTC. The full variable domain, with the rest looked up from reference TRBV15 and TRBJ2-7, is DAMVIQNPRYQVTQFGKPVTLSCSQTLNHNVMYWYQQKSSQAPKLLFHYYDKDFNNEADTPDNFQSRRPNTSFCFLDIRSPGLGDTAMYLCAKLMGGNRQYFGPGTRLTVT.

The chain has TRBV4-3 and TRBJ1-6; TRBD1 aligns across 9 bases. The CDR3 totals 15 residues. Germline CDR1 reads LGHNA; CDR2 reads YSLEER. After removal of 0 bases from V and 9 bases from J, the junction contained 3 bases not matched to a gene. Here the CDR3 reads CASSQEAQGASPLHF. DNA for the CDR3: TGCGCCAGCAGCCAAGAGGCACAGGGGGCTTCACCCCTCCACTTT.

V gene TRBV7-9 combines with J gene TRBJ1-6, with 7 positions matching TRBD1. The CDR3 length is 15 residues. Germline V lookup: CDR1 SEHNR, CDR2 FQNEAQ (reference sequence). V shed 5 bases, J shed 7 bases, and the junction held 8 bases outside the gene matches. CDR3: CASSPAGTANSPLHF. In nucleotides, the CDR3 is TGTGCCAGCAGCCCAGCCGGGACAGCCAATTCACCCCTCCACTTT.

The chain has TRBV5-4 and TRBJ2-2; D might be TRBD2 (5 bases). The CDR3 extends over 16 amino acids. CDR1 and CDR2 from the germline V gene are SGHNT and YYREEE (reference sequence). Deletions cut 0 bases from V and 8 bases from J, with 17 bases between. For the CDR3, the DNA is TGTGCCAGCAGCTTGGTCCCTAGCTCCCTTGCTGGGGAGCTGTTTTTT. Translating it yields CASSLVPSSLAGELFF. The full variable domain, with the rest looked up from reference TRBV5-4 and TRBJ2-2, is ETGVTQSPTHLIKTRGQQVTLRCSSQSGHNTVSWYQQALGQGPQFIFQYYREEENGRGNFPPRFSGLQFPNYSSELNVNALELDDSALYLCASSLVPSSLAGELFFGEGSRLTVL.

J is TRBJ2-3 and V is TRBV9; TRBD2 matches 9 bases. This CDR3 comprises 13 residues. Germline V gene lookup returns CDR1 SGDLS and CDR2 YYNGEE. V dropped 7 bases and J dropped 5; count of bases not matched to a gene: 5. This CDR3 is CASGLAIEDTQYF. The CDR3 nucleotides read TGTGCCAGCGGACTAGCGATTGAAGATACGCAGTATTTT.

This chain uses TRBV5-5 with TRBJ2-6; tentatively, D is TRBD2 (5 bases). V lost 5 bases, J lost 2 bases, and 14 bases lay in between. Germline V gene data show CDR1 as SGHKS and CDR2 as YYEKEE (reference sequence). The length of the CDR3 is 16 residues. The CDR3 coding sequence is TGTGCCAGCAGGGACTTGGCCTTCCCTGGGGCCAACGTCCTGACTTTC. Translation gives CASRDLAFPGANVLTF.

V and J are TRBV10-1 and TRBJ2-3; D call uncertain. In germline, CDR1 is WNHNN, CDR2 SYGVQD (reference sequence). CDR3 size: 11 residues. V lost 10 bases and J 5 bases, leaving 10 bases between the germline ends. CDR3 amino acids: CATLWGDTQYF. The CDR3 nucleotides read TGCGCCACCCTTTGGGGAGATACGCAGTATTTT.

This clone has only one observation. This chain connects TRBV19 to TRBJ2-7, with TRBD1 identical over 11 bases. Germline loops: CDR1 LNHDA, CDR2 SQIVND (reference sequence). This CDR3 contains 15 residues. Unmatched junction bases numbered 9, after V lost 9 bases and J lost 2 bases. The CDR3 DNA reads TGTGCCAGCAAACACGCGGGACAGGGGGCCTACGAGCAGTACTTC. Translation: CASKHAGQGAYEQYF.